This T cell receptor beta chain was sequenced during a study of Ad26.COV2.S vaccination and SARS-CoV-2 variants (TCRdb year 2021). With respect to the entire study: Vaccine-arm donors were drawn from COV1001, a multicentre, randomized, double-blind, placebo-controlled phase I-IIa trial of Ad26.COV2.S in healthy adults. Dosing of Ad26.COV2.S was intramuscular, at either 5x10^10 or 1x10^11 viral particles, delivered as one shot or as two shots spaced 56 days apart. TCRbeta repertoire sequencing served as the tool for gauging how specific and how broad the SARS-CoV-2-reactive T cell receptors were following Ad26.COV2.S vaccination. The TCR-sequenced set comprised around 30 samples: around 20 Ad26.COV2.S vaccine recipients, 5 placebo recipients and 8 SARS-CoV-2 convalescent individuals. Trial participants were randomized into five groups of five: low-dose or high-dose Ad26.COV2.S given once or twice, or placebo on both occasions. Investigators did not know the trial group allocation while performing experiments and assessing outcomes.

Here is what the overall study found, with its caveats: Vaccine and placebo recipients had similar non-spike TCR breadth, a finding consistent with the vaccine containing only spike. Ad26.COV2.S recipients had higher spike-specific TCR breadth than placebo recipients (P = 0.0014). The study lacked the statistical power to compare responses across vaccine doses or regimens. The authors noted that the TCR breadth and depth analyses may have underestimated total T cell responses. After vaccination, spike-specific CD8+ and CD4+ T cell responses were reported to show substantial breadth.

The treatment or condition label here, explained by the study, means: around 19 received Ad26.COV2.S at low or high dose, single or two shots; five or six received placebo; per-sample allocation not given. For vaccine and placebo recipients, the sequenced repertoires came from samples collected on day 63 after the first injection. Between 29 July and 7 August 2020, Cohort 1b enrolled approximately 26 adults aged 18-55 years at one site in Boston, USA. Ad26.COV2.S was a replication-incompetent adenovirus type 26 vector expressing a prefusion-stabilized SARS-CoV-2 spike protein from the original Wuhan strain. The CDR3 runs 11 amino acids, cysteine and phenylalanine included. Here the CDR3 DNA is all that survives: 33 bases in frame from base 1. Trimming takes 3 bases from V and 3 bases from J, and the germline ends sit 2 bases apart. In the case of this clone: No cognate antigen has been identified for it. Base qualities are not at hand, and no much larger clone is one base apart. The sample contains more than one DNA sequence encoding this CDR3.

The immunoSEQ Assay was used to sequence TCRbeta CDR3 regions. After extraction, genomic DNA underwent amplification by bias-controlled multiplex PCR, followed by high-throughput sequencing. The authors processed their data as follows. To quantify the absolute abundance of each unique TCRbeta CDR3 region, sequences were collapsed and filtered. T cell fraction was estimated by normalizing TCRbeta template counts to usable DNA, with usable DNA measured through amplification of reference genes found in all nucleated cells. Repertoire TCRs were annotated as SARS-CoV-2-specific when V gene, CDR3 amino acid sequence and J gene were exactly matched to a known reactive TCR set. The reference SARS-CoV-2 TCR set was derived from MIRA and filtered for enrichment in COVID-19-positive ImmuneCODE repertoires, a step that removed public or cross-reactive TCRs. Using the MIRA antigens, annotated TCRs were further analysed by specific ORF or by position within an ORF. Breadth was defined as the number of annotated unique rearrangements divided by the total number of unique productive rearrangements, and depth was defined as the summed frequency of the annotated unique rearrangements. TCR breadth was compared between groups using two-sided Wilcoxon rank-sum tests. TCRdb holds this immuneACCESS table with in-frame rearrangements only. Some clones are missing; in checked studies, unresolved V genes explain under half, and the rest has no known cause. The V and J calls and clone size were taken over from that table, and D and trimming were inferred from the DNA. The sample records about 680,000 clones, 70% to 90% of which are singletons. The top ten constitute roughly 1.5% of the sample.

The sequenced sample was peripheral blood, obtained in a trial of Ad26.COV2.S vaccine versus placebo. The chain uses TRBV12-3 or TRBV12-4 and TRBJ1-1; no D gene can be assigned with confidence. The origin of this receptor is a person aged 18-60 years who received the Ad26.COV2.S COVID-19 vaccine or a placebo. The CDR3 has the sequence CASSLDTEAFF. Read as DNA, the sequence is TGTGCCAGCAGTTTGGACACTGAAGCTTTCTTT.